The 18 T cell receptor beta chains in this list originate from one sample, sequenced in a study of cytomegalovirus exposure and HLA in healthy donors. 13 Jbeta primers and 60 Vbeta primers were used for the PCR. Using immunoSEQ multiplex PCR, the repertoire was profiled, and TCRdb retains in-frame clones only, with some absent. Here the sample spans about 160,000 clones, approximately 83% being singletons. The sequencing input was PBMCs. The receptors originated from a woman under 30 in good health and CMV-seronegative.

The chain uses TRBV27 and TRBJ2-7; 8 bases are shared with TRBD1. Germline values: CDR1 MNHEY, CDR2 SMNVEV (reference sequence). CDR3 length: 13 residues. With 5 bases clipped from V and 9 bases from J, the junction kept 9 bases outside the gene matches. The CDR3 DNA reads TGTGCCAGCAGTACACACTACGGACAGGGGCAGTACTTC. This codes for CASSTHYGQGQYF.

The chain links TRBV4-1 to TRBJ1-5; D not resolved. Germline CDR1 and CDR2: MGHRA and YSYEKL. V lost 8 bases to trimming and J lost 0 bases, with 14 bases between them. The length of the CDR3 is 15 residues. The CDR3 protein is CASGYTEDSNQPQHF. Here the CDR3 DNA reads TGCGCCAGCGGGTATACGGAGGATAGCAATCAGCCCCAGCATTTT.

This chain joins TRBV29-1 and TRBJ2-1, with 8 positions matching TRBD2. After removal of 4 bases from V and 3 bases from J, the junction contained 2 bases not matched to a gene. The CDR3 totals 13 residues. Germline lookup yields CDR1 SQVTM and CDR2 ANQGSEA. The CDR3 nucleotides are TGCAGCGTTGTTGCGGGGGGCTACAATGAGCAGTTCTTC. Its translation: CSVVAGGYNEQFF.

The chain joins TRBV18 to TRBJ1-1, with unresolved D. The CDR3 extends over 16 amino acids. Germline CDR1 reads KGHSH; CDR2 reads LQKENI. V lost 0 bases and J lost 0, with 11 bases in between. CDR3 sequence: CASSPPPGAMNTEAFF. Here the CDR3 DNA reads TGTGCCAGCTCACCACCCCCCGGAGCCATGAACACTGAAGCTTTCTTT. Full variable domain (remainder filled in from reference TRBV18 and TRBJ1-1): NAGVMQNPRHLVRRRGQEARLRCSPMKGHSHVYWYRQLPEEGLKFMVYLQKENIIDESGMPKERFSAEFPKEGPSILRIQQVVRGDSAAYFCASSPPPGAMNTEAFFGQGTRLTVV.

The CDR3 sequence is CASSLRGRLQETQYF. CDR3 coding DNA: TGTGCCAGCAGCTTAAGGGGCAGGCTCCAAGAGACCCAGTACTTC. V and J are TRBV7-9 and TRBJ2-5; the D gene is possibly TRBD1 (5 bases). This CDR3 comprises 15 residues. The germline V gene has CDR1 SEHNR and CDR2 FQNEAQ (reference sequence). The V end was cut by 2 bases, the J end by 1 base, with 11 bases between.

The chain joins TRBV10-2 to TRBJ1-2; D is uncertain. The CDR3 contains 16 residues. The V end lost 0 bases, the J end lost 1 base, and 12 bases lay between the germline ends. The V gene's germline CDR1 is WSHSY and CDR2 SAAADI. The CDR3 DNA sequence: TGCGCCAGCAGTGAGTCGTGGAGGTCTGATAACTATGGCTACACCTTC. It is translated as CASSESWRSDNYGYTF.

This chain links TRBV4-1 with TRBJ2-2; D is uncertain. The CDR3 has 14 residues. Between the trimmed V and J ends, which lost 3 bases and 3 bases, there was a span of 8 bases. The germline V gene has CDR1 MGHRA and CDR2 YSYEKL. CDR3: CASSHPFYTGELFF. CDR3 sequence (DNA): TGCGCCAGCAGCCATCCGTTTTACACCGGGGAGCTGTTTTTT.

Of note for this clone: One junction end disagrees with the germline gene, perhaps due to a read error. The chain uses TRBV7-9 and TRBJ2-3; a weak D match, TRBD2 (6 bases). Germline lookup yields CDR1 SEHNR and CDR2 FQNEAQ (reference sequence). The CDR3 has 15 amino acids. The CDR3 sequence: CSSSLLPGRTDTQYF. The CDR3, as DNA: TGTTCCAGCAGCTTATTACCGGGGAGGACAGATACGCAGTATTTT.

CDR3 nucleotides: TGTGCCAGCAGCTTAAGGGGGGGACTCACAGATACGCAGTATTTT. It encodes CASSLRGGLTDTQYF. The rearrangement links TRBV7-3 to TRBJ2-3; the match to TRBD2 covers 7 bases. The CDR3 sequence is 15 residues long. V dropped 1 base and J dropped 2; count of bases not matched to a gene: 3. The V gene's germline CDR1 is SGHTA and CDR2 FQGTGA.

This clone turned up a few times. This chain uses TRBV25-1 with TRBJ1-4; D gene ambiguous. CDR1 and CDR2 (germline): MGHDK, SYGVNS. The CDR3 is made up of 15 amino acids. Trimming removed 5 bases at V and 2 bases at J, with 12 bases between. The CDR3 loop is CASSFAGVTNEKLFF. CDR3 bases: TGTGCCAGCAGTTTTGCGGGTGTGACTAATGAAAAACTGTTTTTT.

The rearrangement links TRBV4-1 to TRBJ2-7; D not certain. Germline V gene lookup returns CDR1 MGHRA and CDR2 YSYEKL. Trimming removed 1 base at V and 5 bases at J, with 9 bases between. This CDR3 comprises 13 residues. This chain's CDR3 is CASSQVGLNEQYF. The CDR3 DNA follows: TGCGCCAGCAGCCAAGTGGGCCTGAACGAGCAGTACTTC.

The CDR3 coding sequence is TGCGCCAGCAGCAAAGGACAGGCGACCATAAATGAAAAACTGTTTTTT. Encoded protein: CASSKGQATINEKLFF. The gene calls are TRBV5-1 and TRBJ1-4; 7 bases are shared with TRBD1. CDR3 length equals 16 residues. The V gene end was trimmed by 4 bases and the J gene end by 5 bases; junction bases not matched to a gene: 11. The V gene's germline CDR1 is SGHRS and CDR2 YFSETQ.

This chain links TRBV19 with TRBJ1-1; D call uncertain. The V end was cut by 9 bases, the J end by 1 base, with 9 bases between. Germline CDR1 is LNHDA and CDR2 is SQIVND (reference sequence). This CDR3 comprises 12 residues. DNA for the CDR3: TGTGCCAGCGTCCAGGAGAACACTGAAGCTTTCTTT. Encoded protein: CASVQENTEAFF.

About this clone itself: Germline and junction disagree at one end, which may indicate a read error. The rearrangement joins TRBV7-9 to TRBJ2-7; 15 bases agree with TRBD2. CDR1 SEHNR and CDR2 FQNEAQ come from the germline V gene (reference sequence). CDR3 size: 12 residues. The CDR3 DNA reads as TGTTCCAGCAGCTCCGGGACTAGCGGGAGGTTTTTC. Translating it yields CSSSSGTSGRFF.

Only a few counts were recorded for this clone. This chain uses TRBV19 with TRBJ2-3, with 14 bases aligning to TRBD2. J gave up 2 bases and V 8 bases, and 3 bases lay outside the gene matches. The CDR3 contains 15 residues. Germline-derived CDR1 and CDR2 are LNHDA and SQIVND (reference sequence). CDR3 bases: TGTGCCAGTCGGACTAGCGGGGGGCTCACAGATACGCAGTATTTT. Protein: CASRTSGGLTDTQYF.

This chain links TRBV6-1 with TRBJ1-1, with no clear D. The CDR3 loop spans 13 amino acids. Per the germline V gene, CDR1 is MNHNS and CDR2 is SASEGT. V was pared by 11 bases and J by 3 bases, with 16 bases between. In DNA form, the CDR3 reads TGTGCCCTTACCGGGAGGTTCGACACTGAAGCTTTCTTT. Translating it yields CALTGRFDTEAFF.

The chain employs TRBV5-1 and TRBJ2-2; possibly TRBD1 for D (6 bases). Trimming pared 2 bases from V and 5 bases from J, leaving 13 bases between. The CDR3 consists of 15 residues. The germline gives CDR1 SGHRS, CDR2 YFSETQ. The CDR3 DNA reads as TGCGCCAGCAGCTTTGAGGGGGAAACTACCGGGGAGCTGTTTTTT. Protein sequence: CASSFEGETTGELFF.

The sample holds one count of this clone. This chain uses TRBV19 with TRBJ2-7, with TRBD2 as a possible D gene (6 bases). V was trimmed by 1 base and J by 7 bases, leaving 14 bases between them. Germline loops: CDR1 LNHDA, CDR2 SQIVND (reference sequence). The CDR3 consists of 14 residues. This CDR3 reads CASSIVRLAGEQYF. The CDR3 bases are TGTGCCAGTAGTATAGTTAGGCTCGCGGGGGAGCAGTACTTC.